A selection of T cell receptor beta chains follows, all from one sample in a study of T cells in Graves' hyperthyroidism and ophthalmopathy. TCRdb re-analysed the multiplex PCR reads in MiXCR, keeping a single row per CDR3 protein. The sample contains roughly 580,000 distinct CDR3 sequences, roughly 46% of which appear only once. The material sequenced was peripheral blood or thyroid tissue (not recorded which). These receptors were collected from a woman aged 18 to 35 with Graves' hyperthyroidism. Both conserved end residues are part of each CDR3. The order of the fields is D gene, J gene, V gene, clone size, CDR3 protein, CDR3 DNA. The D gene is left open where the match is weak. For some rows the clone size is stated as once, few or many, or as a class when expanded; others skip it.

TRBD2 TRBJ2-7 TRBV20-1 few CSAREWGQGGRAKEQYF TGCAGTGCTAGAGAATGGGGTCAAGGAGGGAGGGCGAAGGAGCAGTACTTC
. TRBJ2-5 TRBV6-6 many CASSYSRGWTSQYF TGTGCCAGCAGTTACTCGAGGGGATGGACGTCCCAGTACTTC
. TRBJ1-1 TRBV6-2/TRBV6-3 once CATLPNTEAFF TGTGCCACCCTACCTAACACTGAAGCTTTCTTT
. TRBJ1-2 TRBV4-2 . CASSQHNRGRGGYTF TGTGCCAGCAGCCAACATAATAGGGGCCGGGGTGGCTACACCTTC
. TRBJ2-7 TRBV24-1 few CASSNSGTGYEQYF TGTGCCAGCAGTAACTCCGGGACGGGGTACGAGCAGTACTTC
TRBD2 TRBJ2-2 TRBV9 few CASSVDAGVPGELFF TGTGCCAGCAGCGTAGATGCGGGAGTCCCCGGGGAGCTGTTTTTT
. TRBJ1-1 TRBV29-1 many CSVDGRNTEAFF TGCAGCGTTGACGGGCGGAACACTGAAGCTTTCTTT
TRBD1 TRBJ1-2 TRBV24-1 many CATSDLGQEKSYTF TGTGCCACCAGTGATTTGGGACAGGAAAAAAGCTACACCTTC
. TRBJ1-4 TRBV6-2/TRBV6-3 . CASSYNRAEKLFF TGTGCCAGCAGTTACAACAGGGCTGAAAAACTGTTTTTT
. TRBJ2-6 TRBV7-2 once CASSRWGHLSGANVLTF TGTGCCAGCAGTAGATGGGGTCACCTCTCTGGGGCCAACGTCCTGACTTTC
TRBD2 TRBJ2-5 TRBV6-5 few CASGPREEETQYF TGTGCCAGCGGACCCCGGGAGGAAGAGACCCAGTACTTC
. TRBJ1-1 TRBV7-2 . CASSTGIGPEAFF TGTGCCAGCAGCACAGGGATCGGCCCTGAAGCTTTCTTT
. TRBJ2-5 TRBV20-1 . CSATRAQETQYF TGCAGTGCTACGAGGGCCCAAGAGACCCAGTACTTC
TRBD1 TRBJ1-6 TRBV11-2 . CASSFGTESSPLHF TGTGCCAGCAGCTTTGGGACAGAGAGTTCACCCCTCCACTTT
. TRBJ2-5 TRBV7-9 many CASSSPDREGETQYF TGTGCCAGCAGCTCACCCGACAGGGAGGGCGAGACCCAGTACTTC
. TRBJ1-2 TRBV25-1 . CAARSGLVDGYTF TGTGCCGCCAGGTCGGGCCTGGTGGATGGCTACACCTTC
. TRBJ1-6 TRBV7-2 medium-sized CASSLAGSPLHF TGTGCCAGCAGCTTAGCAGGTTCACCCCTCCACTTT
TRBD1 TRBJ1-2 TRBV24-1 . CATSDYGQGNYGYTF TGTGCCACCAGTGATTACGGACAGGGGAACTATGGCTACACCTTC
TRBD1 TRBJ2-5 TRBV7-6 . CASSTGQGQYF TGTGCCAGCAGCACAGGACAGGGGCAGTACTTC
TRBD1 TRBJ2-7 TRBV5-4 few CASSGGTGAAYEQYF TGTGCCAGCAGCGGTGGGACAGGGGCGGCCTACGAGCAGTACTTC
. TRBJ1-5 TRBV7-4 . CASSLPQGNQPQHF TGTGCCAGCAGCTTACCTCAGGGCAATCAGCCCCAGCATTTT
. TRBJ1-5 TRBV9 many CASSVGTDDEPQHF TGTGCCAGCAGCGTAGGGACAGACGACGAACCCCAGCATTTT
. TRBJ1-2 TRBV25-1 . CASSLYGNGYTF TGTGCCAGCAGTTTGTACGGAAATGGCTACACCTTC
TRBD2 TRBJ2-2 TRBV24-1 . CATSLLAGEPNTGELFF TGTGCCACCAGTCTACTAGCGGGAGAGCCGAACACCGGGGAGCTGTTTTTT
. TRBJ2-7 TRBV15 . CATRVTLGDTSGQYF TGTGCCACCAGGGTCACACTGGGAGATACGAGCGGCCAGTACTTC
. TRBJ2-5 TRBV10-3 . CASSYRAGDETQYF TGTGCCAGCAGTTATCGGGCAGGGGATGAGACCCAGTACTTC
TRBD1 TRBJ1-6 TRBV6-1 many CASSEGTGVSPLHF TGTGCCAGCAGTGAAGGGACAGGCGTTTCACCCCTCCACTTT
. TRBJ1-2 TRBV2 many CASIKGPKYGYTF TGTGCCAGCATAAAGGGCCCGAAGTATGGCTACACCTTC
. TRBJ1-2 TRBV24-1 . CADSTNYGYTF TGTGCCGACAGTACTAACTATGGCTACACCTTC
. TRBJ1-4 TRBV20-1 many CSASTGNEKLFF TGCAGTGCGAGTACAGGGAATGAAAAACTGTTTTTT
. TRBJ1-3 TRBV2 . CASSEGVGGTIYF TGTGCCAGCAGTGAAGGTGTGGGAGGCACCATATATTTT
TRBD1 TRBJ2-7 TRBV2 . CASCPGQGVLYEQYF TGTGCCAGTTGTCCGGGACAGGGGGTTCTCTACGAGCAGTACTTC
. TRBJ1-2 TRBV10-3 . CANSLGANYGYTF TGTGCTAATAGTCTTGGGGCGAACTATGGCTACACCTTC
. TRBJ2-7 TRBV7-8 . CASSLSLAASYEQYF TGTGCCAGCAGCTTGTCGTTAGCGGCCTCCTACGAGCAGTACTTC
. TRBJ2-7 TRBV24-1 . CATSDSSDPPYEQYF TGTGCCACCAGTGATTCCTCGGACCCTCCCTACGAGCAGTACTTC
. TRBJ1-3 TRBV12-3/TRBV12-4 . CASTEYVGNTIYF TGTGCCAGCACCGAGTACGTTGGAAACACCATATATTTT
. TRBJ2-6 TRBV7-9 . CASSQGNSGANVLTF TGTGCCAGCAGCCAGGGTAACTCTGGGGCCAACGTCCTGACTTTC
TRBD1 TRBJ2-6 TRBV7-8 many CASSKDRVLSGANVLTF TGTGCCAGCAGCAAAGACAGGGTCCTCTCTGGGGCCAACGTCCTGACTTTC
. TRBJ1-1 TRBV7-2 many CASSLAGAPEAFF TGTGCCAGCAGCTTAGCGGGAGCCCCTGAAGCTTTCTTT
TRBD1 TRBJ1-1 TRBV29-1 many CSAARGLGTEAFF TGCAGCGCCGCGAGGGGGCTGGGCACTGAAGCTTTCTTT